These 27 T cell receptor beta chains came from one sample sequenced in a study of shared clonotypes between healthy human individuals. The data were produced by immunoSEQ multiplex PCR, yet TCRdb's version contains in-frame clones alone and is incomplete. The repertoire includes more than 2,000,000 clones, 80% to 95% of them detected once, and under 0.45% sits in the top ten. Sequenced: naive CD4+ T cells from PBMCs. The subset: CD45RA+ positively selected. The receptors were gathered from a man aged 18 to 30 in good health. Some clones in this sample may be carry-over from other donors' samples.

V gene TRBV30 combines with J gene TRBJ2-2; weak D call: TRBD2 (5 bases). CDR3 length: 15 amino acids. Germline assignment: CDR1 GTSNPN and CDR2 SVGIG (reference sequence). V was cut by 5 bases and J by 1 base, with 14 bases left in between. The CDR3 region is CAWETPGRNTGELFF. The CDR3 DNA follows: TGTGCCTGGGAGACCCCGGGAAGGAACACCGGGGAGCTGTTTTTT.

The rearrangement uses TRBV5-1 and TRBJ2-7; 14 positions agree with TRBD2. The CDR3 has 14 amino acids. J lost 9 bases, V lost 3 bases, and 5 bases had no gene match. Looked up from germline, CDR1 is SGHRS and CDR2 is YFSETQ. The CDR3 coding sequence is TGCGCCAGCAGCTCCGGACTAGCGGGAGGTGGGCAGTACTTC. This encodes CASSSGLAGGGQYF.

This clone has just one count. V gene TRBV6-1 combines with J gene TRBJ2-1, with D possibly TRBD1 on 5 matching bases. Looked up from germline, CDR1 is MNHNS and CDR2 is SASEGT. The CDR3 runs 12 residues. V lost 2 bases, J lost 6 bases, and 5 bases lay in between. CDR3 nucleotide sequence: TGTGCCAGCAGTGAACAGGGCAATGAGCAGTTCTTC. Protein: CASSEQGNEQFF.

The chain couples TRBV15 to TRBJ2-2; the D is unclear. The CDR3 length is 16 residues. V shed 1 base and J shed 6 bases, with 15 bases lying between them. Germline values: CDR1 LNHNV, CDR2 YYDKDF (reference sequence). CDR3 sequence (DNA): TGTGCCACCAGCAGAGCCAGGTGGACGGGCGCCGGGGAGCTGTTTTTT. Residues: CATSRARWTGAGELFF.

With regard to this clone: Other DNA sequences in this sample translate to the same CDR3. The chain couples TRBV7-3 to TRBJ2-3; 9 nucleotides agree with TRBD1. The V gene end was trimmed by 2 bases and the J gene end by 6 bases; junction bases not matched to a gene: 6. This CDR3 comprises 15 residues. Germline CDR1 SGHTA, CDR2 FQGTGA. The DNA for the CDR3 is TGTGCCAGCAGCTTACTGGGACAGGGCTCCGATACGCAGTATTTT. It is translated as CASSLLGQGSDTQYF.

V usage is TRBV9 and J usage is TRBJ2-5; either TRBD1 or TRBD2 may supply D (5 bases each). V was trimmed by 0 bases and J by 2 bases, leaving 11 bases between them. Germline V gene lookup returns CDR1 SGDLS and CDR2 YYNGEE. The CDR3 extends over 15 amino acids. The CDR3 region has the DNA TGTGCCAGCAGCGTAGATGGGGGAAGGCAAGAGACCCAGTACTTC. Translated: CASSVDGGRQETQYF.

The chain uses TRBV6-5 and TRBJ1-3; no clear D gene. Germline V CDR1 and CDR2: MNHEY, SVGAGI. CDR3 length equals 14 residues. Trimming shortened V by 2 bases and J by 0 bases, and 5 bases separated the two germline ends. The chain's CDR3 is CASSYEHSGNTIYF. In nucleotides, the CDR3 is TGTGCCAGCAGTTACGAGCACTCTGGAAACACCATATATTTT.

The J gene is TRBJ2-5, the V gene TRBV2; TRBD2 matches at 11 bases. The CDR3 length is 16 residues. Germline V gene sequence: CDR1 SNHLY, CDR2 FYNNEI. V lost 1 base and J lost 2; bases outside the gene matches: 3. The CDR3 bases are TGTGCCAGCAGTGAAGGAATAGCGGGAGGGCAAGAGACCCAGTACTTC. As protein: CASSEGIAGGQETQYF.

V is TRBV6-1 and J is TRBJ1-5; D is unresolved. Trimming took off 1 base at V and 6 bases at J, with 7 bases between the two ends. The CDR3 consists of 13 residues. The germline V gene has CDR1 MNHNS and CDR2 SASEGT. CDR3 in amino acids: CASSEDLSQPQHF. CDR3 nucleotide sequence: TGTGCCAGCAGTGAAGATCTATCTCAGCCCCAGCATTTT.

The chain combines TRBV7-9 with TRBJ1-1, with unresolved D. Germline values: CDR1 SEHNR, CDR2 FQNEAQ (reference sequence). The CDR3 is made up of 11 amino acids. Trimming removed 8 bases at V and 3 bases at J, with 7 bases between. CDR3 amino acids: CASGLDTEAFF. The CDR3 coding sequence is TGTGCCAGCGGACTGGACACTGAAGCTTTCTTT.

The V gene is TRBV25-1, the J gene TRBJ2-7; a possible D gene is TRBD1 (6 bases). The length of the CDR3 is 15 residues. Germline values: CDR1 MGHDK, CDR2 SYGVNS. The V end lost 3 bases, the J end lost 7 bases, and 19 bases lay between the germline ends. The CDR3 protein is CASSEQDQGWREQYF. CDR3 nucleotides: TGTGCCAGCAGTGAGCAGGATCAGGGGTGGAGGGAGCAGTACTTC.

This chain connects TRBV28 to TRBJ1-5; D gene ambiguous. This CDR3 spans 18 amino acids. The germline V gene encodes CDR1 MDHEN and CDR2 SYDVKM. The V end lost 1 base, the J end lost 0 bases, and 16 bases lay between the germline ends. CDR3 sequence: CASSLFSGAAYSNQPQHF. The CDR3 DNA reads as TGTGCCAGCAGTTTATTTTCGGGTGCAGCTTATAGCAATCAGCCCCAGCATTTT.

This clone is a singleton in its sample. Written as DNA, the CDR3 is TGTGCCGGCTGGGAAGGGACCAACAAAGAGACCCAGTACTTC. Translating it yields CAGWEGTNKETQYF. The rearrangement joins TRBV30 to TRBJ2-5; D might be TRBD1 or TRBD2, each matching 5 bases. The length of the CDR3 is 14 residues. Trimming stripped 8 bases from V and 3 bases from J, with 19 bases between. Germline-derived CDR1 and CDR2 are GTSNPN and SVGIG (reference sequence).

The CDR3 loop is CASSFSGSDIHEQYF. The CDR3 DNA reads as TGCGCCAGCAGCTTTAGCGGGAGTGACATCCACGAGCAGTACTTC. This rearrangement joins TRBV5-1 to TRBJ2-7, with 9 bases that match TRBD2. CDR3 length: 15 residues. With 2 bases clipped from V and 5 bases from J, the junction kept 8 bases outside the gene matches. Germline-derived CDR1 and CDR2 are SGHRS and YFSETQ.

In regard to this clone: This specimen includes other DNA sequences encoding the same CDR3. The genes are TRBV9 and TRBJ2-1; 9 nucleotides align to TRBD2. The CDR3 contains 14 residues. Germline loops: CDR1 SGDLS, CDR2 YYNGEE. After removal of 1 base from V and 4 bases from J, the junction contained 0 bases not matched to a gene. The CDR3 is CASSVTSGYNEQFF. CDR3 nucleotide sequence: TGTGCCAGCAGCGTAACTAGCGGGTACAATGAGCAGTTCTTC.

This chain links TRBV2 with TRBJ2-3, with 9 positions matching TRBD2. The germline V gene encodes CDR1 SNHLY and CDR2 FYNNEI. J was trimmed by 0 bases and V by 6 bases; bases with no gene match: 4. The length of the CDR3 is 15 residues. CDR3 amino acids: CASRASGASTDTQYF. CDR3 nucleotides: TGTGCCAGCAGGGCTAGCGGGGCTAGCACAGATACGCAGTATTTT.

The chain is built from TRBV2 and TRBJ2-2; the D gene is possibly TRBD2 (7 bases). Looked up from germline, CDR1 is SNHLY and CDR2 is FYNNEI. The CDR3 loop spans 16 amino acids. V was cut by 7 bases and J by 4 bases, with 19 bases left in between. The CDR3 nucleotides are TGTGCCAGCACCCCAGGAGGGGGGGCTCCCACCGGGGAGCTGTTTTTT. The encoded protein is CASTPGGGAPTGELFF.

The chain carries TRBV18 and TRBJ2-4; perhaps TRBD2 as D (5 bases). The CDR3 runs 15 residues. Trimming cost V 3 bases and J 8 bases, with 17 bases left between them. In germline, CDR1 is KGHSH, CDR2 LQKENI. The CDR3 DNA reads as TGTGCCAGCTCACCCTCATTGCCCGGGGTGGACATTCAGTACTTC. This translates into CASSPSLPGVDIQYF.

This clone has only a few counts. Additional DNA sequences in this sample encode the identical CDR3. The gene calls are TRBV7-9 and TRBJ1-1; D is ambiguous. The CDR3 is made up of 13 amino acids. V shed 3 bases and J shed 1 base, with 6 bases lying between them. Looked up from germline, CDR1 is SEHNR and CDR2 is FQNEAQ (reference sequence). CDR3 sequence (DNA): TGTGCCAGCAGCTTTCAGGAGAACACTGAAGCTTTCTTT. It yields the protein CASSFQENTEAFF.

The V and J genes are TRBV28 and TRBJ2-1, with 9 bases fitting TRBD2. From germline, CDR1 is MDHEN and CDR2 SYDVKM. After removal of 5 bases from V and 3 bases from J, the junction contained 5 bases not matched to a gene. The CDR3 is 15 residues long. CDR3 in amino acids: CASSHRLADYNEQFF. The CDR3, as DNA: TGTGCCAGCAGTCATCGACTAGCGGACTACAATGAGCAGTTCTTC.

This clone was picked up one time. The genes are TRBV29-1 and TRBJ2-5; maybe TRBD2 (7 bases). This CDR3 is built from 14 residues. Trimming left V 0 bases short and J 4 bases short, with 12 bases between. The germline V gene has CDR1 SQVTM and CDR2 ANQGSEA. The CDR3 spells CSVEDTGGSETQYF. CDR3 nucleotides: TGCAGCGTTGAAGATACGGGGGGCTCAGAGACCCAGTACTTC.

The chain combines TRBV12-5 with TRBJ2-5, with a possible D match to TRBD2 (6 bases). Germline V gene data show CDR1 as LGHNT and CDR2 as FRNRAP. V lost 7 bases and J 4 bases, leaving 19 bases between the germline ends. This CDR3 has 15 amino acids. CDR3 nucleotide sequence: TGTGCTAGTGCCACCGGGCGGGGTGGTGGAGAGACCCAGTACTTC. It encodes CASATGRGGGETQYF.

A single count supports this clone. V gene TRBV13 combines with J gene TRBJ2-5, with TRBD2 matching 8 bases. V gave up 4 bases and J gave up 4 bases; unmatched junction bases: 11. This CDR3 region has 16 residues. The germline V gene encodes CDR1 PRHDT and CDR2 FYEKMQ (reference sequence). The CDR3 region is CASSSQTGGPGETQYF. The CDR3 DNA reads TGTGCCAGCAGCTCCCAAACGGGAGGGCCAGGAGAGACCCAGTACTTC.

As for this clone: Other DNA sequences in the sample encode the same CDR3. V gene TRBV30 combines with J gene TRBJ1-1; maybe TRBD1 (5 bases). V was pared by 1 base and J by 1 base, with 7 bases between. The CDR3 totals 13 residues. The germline V gene has CDR1 GTSNPN and CDR2 SVGIG (reference sequence). The CDR3 is CAWSEQENTEAFF. CDR3 nucleotides: TGTGCCTGGAGTGAACAGGAGAACACTGAAGCTTTCTTT.

The chain has TRBV19 and TRBJ1-1; tentative D call: TRBD1 (6 bases). The V end was cut by 6 bases, the J end by 0 bases, with 8 bases between. The CDR3 contains 13 residues. Germline V lookup: CDR1 LNHDA, CDR2 SQIVND (reference sequence). The CDR3 protein is CASSTGLNTEAFF. In DNA, the CDR3 is TGTGCCAGTAGCACAGGGTTGAACACTGAAGCTTTCTTT.

Notes on this clone: The sample carries other DNA sequences with the same CDR3. This chain connects TRBV9 to TRBJ2-3; 7 bases align to TRBD2. V lost 3 bases to trimming and J lost 1 base; unmatched junction nucleotides: 5. The CDR3 is made up of 15 amino acids. CDR1 is SGDLS and CDR2 is YYNGEE in the germline V gene. The CDR3: CASSASAGGTDTQYF. The CDR3 DNA reads as TGTGCCAGCAGCGCCTCGGCGGGAGGCACAGATACGCAGTATTTT. The full variable domain, rest sourced from reference TRBV9 and TRBJ2-3, is DSGVTQTPKHLITATGQRVTLRCSPRSGDLSVYWYQQSLDQGLQFLIQYYNGEERAKGNILERFSAQQFPDLHSELNLSSLELGDSALYFCASSASAGGTDTQYFGPGTRLTVL.

The rearrangement uses TRBV10-3 and TRBJ2-7; 11 bases agree with TRBD2. The CDR3 covers 15 residues. The germline V gene has CDR1 ENHRY and CDR2 SYGVKD. V dropped 6 bases and J dropped 3; count of bases not matched to a gene: 7. The CDR3 DNA is TGTGCCATCAGAGCCGGGACTAGCGGTTACTACGAGCAGTACTTC. This encodes CAIRAGTSGYYEQYF.